The entry that follows covers one T cell receptor beta chain sequence. Its matching antigen is unknown. This entry comes from a study of T cells in Graves' hyperthyroidism and ophthalmopathy. Regarding the study as a whole: Blood also contained most expanded thyroid clonotypes above 0.001.

Amplification of TCR beta CDR3 regions used RNA as the template. During a first-round RT-PCR of the TCR CDR3, the HTBI primer set was used. Via MiXCR, TCRdb re-called the multiplex PCR reads, giving one row per CDR3 protein. The data show hundreds of thousands of distinct CDR3 sequences, approximately 42% seen once. The CDR3 has 15 amino acids. Between the trimmed V and J ends, which lost 4 bases and 4 bases, there was a span of 17 bases. Germline CDR1 SQVTM, CDR2 ANQGSEA. The sequence was collected from an adult man with Graves' disease, either hyperthyroidism or ophthalmopathy (not recorded which). Sequencing was performed on peripheral blood or thyroid tissue (not recorded which). The chain couples TRBV29-1 to TRBJ1-5; TRBD1 is a possible D gene (6 bases). DNA of the CDR3: TGCAGCGTTGTGGACAGAGGGGAGAGGAATCAGCCCCAGCATTTT. Translated, it gives CSVVDRGERNQPQHF.